This TCR beta chain comes out of a study of T and B cells in COVID-19 patients. In the study overall: Blood was sampled from COVID-19 patients who were either actively infected or recovered. Active-infection patients were older, median roughly 62 years, than recovered patients, median about 36 years. Of roughly 22 active-infection patients, 12 were critically ill with mechanical ventilation or extracorporeal membrane oxygenation.

Study-level points and caveats: Patients with COVID-19 reportedly showed strongly skewed T cell receptor beta variable and joining gene usage.

In the case of this clonotype: The target antigen is unknown. With a much larger clone just one base away, this may be a read error.

TRB was amplified from about 250-500 ng of blood genomic DNA. Germline V CDR1 and CDR2: LNHNV, YYDKDF (reference sequence). The CDR3 runs to 13 residues. BIOMED2 TRB-A/B primer pools were used in multiplex TRB PCR. TCRdb reprocessed the multiplex PCR reads with MiXCR, giving one entry per CDR3 protein. The sample has around 21,000 distinct CDR3 sequences, over 25% seen once. This TCR was sampled from a human donor who had recovered from COVID-19. The J gene is TRBJ2-7, the V gene TRBV15, with D maybe TRBD1 (5 bases). The J call may be mistaken, given a closer DNA end match to TRBJ2-1. The sequenced sample consisted of blood. The CDR3 spells CATSHDRGYEQFF. CDR3 sequence (DNA): TGTGCCACCAGCCACGACAGAGGCTACGAGCAGTTCTTC.